This T cell receptor beta chain was recovered during a study of Graves' ophthalmopathy and Graves' hyperthyroidism. Study-wide background: Prior to any treatment, peripheral blood was collected at the time of initial diagnosis.

CDR3 regions of TCR beta were amplified from RNA transcripts. HTBI primers were used in a first-round RT-PCR, which preceded a second-round multiplex PCR. Via MiXCR, TCRdb re-called the multiplex PCR reads, giving one row per CDR3 protein. Here the sample spans some 520,000 distinct CDR3 sequences, approximately 15% being singletons. This clonotype has ten or more counts. The antigen remains undetermined. Trimming shortened V by 0 bases and J by 2 bases, and 14 bases separated the two germline ends. The V gene's germline CDR1 is MNHNS and CDR2 SASEGT. The CDR3 is made up of 17 amino acids. Study results and limitations: The 13-signature model separated ophthalmopathy from stable hyperthyroidism at over 85% sensitivity and around 77% specificity. Appearing in blood as well were most expanded thyroid clonotypes above 0.001 frequency.

The V call is TRBV6-1, the J call TRBJ2-4, with D unresolved. This TCR came from a woman under 40 with Graves' ophthalmopathy. Sequenced material: blood. The CDR3 region has the DNA TGTGCCAGCAGTGAAGCGTTTGGTAGGGAACCCAAAAACATTCAGTACTTC. It codes for CASSEAFGREPKNIQYF.